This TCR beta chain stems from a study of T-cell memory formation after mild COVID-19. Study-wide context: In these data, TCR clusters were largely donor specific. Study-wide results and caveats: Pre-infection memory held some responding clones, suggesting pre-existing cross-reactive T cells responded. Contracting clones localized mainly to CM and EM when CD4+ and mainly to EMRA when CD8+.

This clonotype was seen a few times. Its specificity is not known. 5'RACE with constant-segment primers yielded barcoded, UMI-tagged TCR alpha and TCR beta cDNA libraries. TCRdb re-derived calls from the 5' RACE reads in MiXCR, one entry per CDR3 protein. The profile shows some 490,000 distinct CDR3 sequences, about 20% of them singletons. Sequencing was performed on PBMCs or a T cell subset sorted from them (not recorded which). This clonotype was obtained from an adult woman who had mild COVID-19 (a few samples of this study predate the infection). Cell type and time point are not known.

CDR3 in amino acids: CASAWALYYEQYF. The CDR3 DNA sequence: TGCGCCAGCGCCTGGGCCCTTTACTACGAGCAGTACTTC. This rearrangement joins TRBV5-1 to TRBJ2-7; D gene ambiguous. The CDR3 loop spans 13 amino acids. Germline lookup yields CDR1 SGHRS and CDR2 YFSETQ. V lost 7 bases and J 3 bases, leaving 14 bases between the germline ends.